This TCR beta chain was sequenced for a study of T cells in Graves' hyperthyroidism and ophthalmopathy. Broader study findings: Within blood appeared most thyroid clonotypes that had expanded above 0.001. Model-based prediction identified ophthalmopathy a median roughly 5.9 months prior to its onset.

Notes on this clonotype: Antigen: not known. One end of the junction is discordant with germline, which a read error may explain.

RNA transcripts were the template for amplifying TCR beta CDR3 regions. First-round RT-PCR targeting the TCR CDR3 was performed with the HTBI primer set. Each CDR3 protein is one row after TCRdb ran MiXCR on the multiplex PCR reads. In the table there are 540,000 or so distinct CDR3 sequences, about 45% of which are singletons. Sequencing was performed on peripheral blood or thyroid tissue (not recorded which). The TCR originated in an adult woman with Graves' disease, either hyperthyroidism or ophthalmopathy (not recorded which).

DNA of the CDR3: TGCGCCAGCAGGACTAGCGGAATAGTAATCCCCTACGAGCAATACTTC. Translating gives CASRTSGIVIPYEQYF. This chain joins TRBV25-1 and TRBJ2-7; 10 positions agree with TRBD2. The CDR3 consists of 16 residues. Germline CDR1 and CDR2: MGHDK and SYGVNS.